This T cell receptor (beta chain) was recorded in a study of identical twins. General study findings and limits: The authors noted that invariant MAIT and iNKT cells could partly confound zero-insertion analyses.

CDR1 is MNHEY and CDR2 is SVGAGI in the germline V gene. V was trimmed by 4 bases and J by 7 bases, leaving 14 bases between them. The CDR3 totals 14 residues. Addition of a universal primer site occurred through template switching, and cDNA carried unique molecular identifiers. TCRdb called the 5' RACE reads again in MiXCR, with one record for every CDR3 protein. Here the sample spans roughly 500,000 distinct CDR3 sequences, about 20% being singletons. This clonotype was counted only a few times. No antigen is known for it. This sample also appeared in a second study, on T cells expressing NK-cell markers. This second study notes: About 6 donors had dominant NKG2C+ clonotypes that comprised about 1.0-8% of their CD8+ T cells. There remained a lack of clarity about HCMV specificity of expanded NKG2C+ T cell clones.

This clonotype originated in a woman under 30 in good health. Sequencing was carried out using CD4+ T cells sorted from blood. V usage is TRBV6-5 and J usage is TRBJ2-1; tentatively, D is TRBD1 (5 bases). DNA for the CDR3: TGTGCCAGCAGTTCATCCTTTGGGGCGAATGAGCAGTTCTTC. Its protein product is CASSSSFGANEQFF.